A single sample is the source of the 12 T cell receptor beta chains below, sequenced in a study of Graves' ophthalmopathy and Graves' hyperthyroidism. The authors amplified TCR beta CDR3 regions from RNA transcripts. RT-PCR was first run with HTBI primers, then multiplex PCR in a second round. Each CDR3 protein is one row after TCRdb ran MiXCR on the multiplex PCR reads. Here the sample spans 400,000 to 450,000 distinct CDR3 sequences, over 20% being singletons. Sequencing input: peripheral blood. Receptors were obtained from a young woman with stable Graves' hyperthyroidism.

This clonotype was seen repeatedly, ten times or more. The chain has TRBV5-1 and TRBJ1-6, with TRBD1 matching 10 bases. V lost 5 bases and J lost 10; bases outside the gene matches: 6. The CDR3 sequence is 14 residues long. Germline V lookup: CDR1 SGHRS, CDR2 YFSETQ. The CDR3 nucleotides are TGCGCCAGCAGGTCGGGACAGGGGTTATCACCCCTCCACTTT. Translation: CASRSGQGLSPLHF.

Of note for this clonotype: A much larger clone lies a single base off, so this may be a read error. In DNA, the CDR3 is TGTGCCAGCTCATACCGTGGGGACCGAAACACCCTATATTTT. Translated: CASSYRGDRNTLYF. The gene calls are TRBV2 and TRBJ1-3; D is perhaps TRBD1 (5 bases). Germline V gene lookup returns CDR1 SNHLY and CDR2 FYNNEI. CDR3 size: 14 residues.

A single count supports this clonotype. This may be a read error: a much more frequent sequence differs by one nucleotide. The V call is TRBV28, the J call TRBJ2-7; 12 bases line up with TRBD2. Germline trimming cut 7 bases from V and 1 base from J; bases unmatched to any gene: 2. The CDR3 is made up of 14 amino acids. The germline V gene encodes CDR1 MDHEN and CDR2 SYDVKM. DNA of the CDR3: TGTGCCAGCAACGGACTAGCGGGATCCTACGAGCAGTACTTC. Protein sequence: CASNGLAGSYEQYF. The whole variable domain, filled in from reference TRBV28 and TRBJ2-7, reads DVKVTQSSRYLVKRTGEKVFLECVQDMDHENMFWYRQDPGLGLRLIYFSYDVKMKEKGDIPEGYSVSREKKERFSLILESASTNQTSMYLCASNGLAGSYEQYFGPGTRLTVT.

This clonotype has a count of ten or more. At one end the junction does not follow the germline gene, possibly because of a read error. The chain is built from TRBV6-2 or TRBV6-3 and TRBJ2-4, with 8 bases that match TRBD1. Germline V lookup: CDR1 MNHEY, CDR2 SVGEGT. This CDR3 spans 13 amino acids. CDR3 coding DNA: TGTGCCAGCAGTTCCGTGGACAGGGACATTAAGTACTTC. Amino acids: CASSSVDRDIKYF.

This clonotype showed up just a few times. CDR3 DNA: TGTGCCTGGAGTGTACCTTGGCAGGGTGGTACCGGGGAGCTGTTTTTT. Its translation: CAWSVPWQGGTGELFF. The chain combines TRBV30 with TRBJ2-2; a possible D gene is TRBD1 (5 bases). From germline, CDR1 is GTSNPN and CDR2 SVGIG (reference sequence). Trimming left V 0 bases short and J 5 bases short, with 16 bases between. The CDR3 runs 16 residues.

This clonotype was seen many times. CDR3 loop: CSASLGSSGHYGYTF. Written as DNA, the CDR3 is TGCAGTGCTTCCCTGGGCAGTTCGGGTCACTATGGCTACACCTTC. V usage is TRBV20-1 and J usage is TRBJ1-2; D remains unclear. Germline V gene data show CDR1 as DFQATT and CDR2 as SNEGSKA (reference sequence). The V end was cut by 5 bases, the J end by 3 bases, with 19 bases between. The CDR3 runs 15 residues.

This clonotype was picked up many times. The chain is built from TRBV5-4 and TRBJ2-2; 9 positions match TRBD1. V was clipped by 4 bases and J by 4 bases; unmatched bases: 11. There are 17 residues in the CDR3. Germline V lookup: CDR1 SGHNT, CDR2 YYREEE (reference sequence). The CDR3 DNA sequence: TGTGCCAGCAGCAGGAGCGGCACAGGGGGCCGCACCGGGGAGCTGTTTTTT. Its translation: CASSRSGTGGRTGELFF.

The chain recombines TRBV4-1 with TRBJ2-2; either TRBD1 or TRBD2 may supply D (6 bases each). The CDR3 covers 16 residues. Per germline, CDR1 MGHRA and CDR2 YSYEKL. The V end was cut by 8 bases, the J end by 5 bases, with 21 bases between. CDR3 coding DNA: TGCGCCAGCTCCACCTGGGGGGCGAAGCGGACCGGGGAGCTGTTTTTT. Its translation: CASSTWGAKRTGELFF.

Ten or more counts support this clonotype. The CDR3 region is CASSLTGGPGNTIYF. For the CDR3, the DNA is TGTGCCAGCAGCTTAACCGGGGGGCCTGGAAACACCATATATTTT. The chain couples TRBV7-3 to TRBJ1-3; a weak D match, TRBD1 (6 bases). The CDR3 loop spans 15 amino acids. Germline V gives CDR1 SGHTA, CDR2 FQGTGA. V was clipped by 0 bases and J by 2 bases, with 8 bases between them.

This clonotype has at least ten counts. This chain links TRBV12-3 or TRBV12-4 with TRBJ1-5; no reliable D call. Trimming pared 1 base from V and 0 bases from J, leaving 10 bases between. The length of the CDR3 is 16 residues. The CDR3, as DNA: TGTGCCAGCAGTTTAGTTGCAGGAGGTAGCAATCAGCCCCAGCATTTT. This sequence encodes CASSLVAGGSNQPQHF.

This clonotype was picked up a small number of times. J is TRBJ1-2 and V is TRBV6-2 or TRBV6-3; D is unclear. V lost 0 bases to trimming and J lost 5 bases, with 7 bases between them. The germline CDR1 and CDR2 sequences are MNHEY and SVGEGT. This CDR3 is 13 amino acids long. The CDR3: CASSYSLRYGYTF. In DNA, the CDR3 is TGTGCCAGCAGTTACTCGTTGAGATATGGCTACACCTTC.

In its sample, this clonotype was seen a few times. CDR3 coding DNA: TGTGCCTGCACACAAGACAGTTTCCCTGAAGCTTTCTTT. Residues: CACTQDSFPEAFF. The V gene is TRBV30, the J gene TRBJ1-1; D is possibly TRBD1 (5 bases). V lost 6 bases, J lost 6 bases, and 17 bases lay in between. Germline V gives CDR1 GTSNPN, CDR2 SVGIG (reference sequence). This CDR3 is built from 13 residues.